This T cell receptor beta chain emerged from a study of human T cells and chemical hapten exposure. There are many counts of this clonotype. As yet, its antigen is unknown. As to time point: healthy volunteer bleed at 6 weeks. Unfractionated whole blood yielded total RNA. General study findings and limits: There was no change with DPC sensitization in TCRs above 1 in 1000 frequency.

Trimming pared 6 bases from V and 0 bases from J, leaving 13 bases between. The CDR3 consists of 15 residues. Germline CDR1 is MDHEN and CDR2 is SYDVKM. During construction of the library, unique molecular identifiers were attached to individual cDNA molecules for quantitative, reproducible TCR counting. Original processing notes: Samples had a median of approximately 89,000 TCRs, ranging roughly 23,224 to 750,000. TCRdb reprocessed the RACE reads via MiXCR and lists one record per CDR3 protein. TCRdb's processing, not the authors' own work, is the source of the V and J calls. This table has about 70,000 distinct CDR3 sequences, roughly 6.6% appearing once.

This TCR came from a female donor in good health. Some clones in this sample may be carry-over from other donors' samples. The sequencing sample was made of whole blood. The chain has TRBV28 and TRBJ2-3, with D perhaps matching TRBD1 (6 bases). Here the CDR3 reads CASRNWDNSTDTQYF. CDR3 DNA: TGTGCCAGCAGAAACTGGGACAACAGCACAGATACGCAGTATTTT. The variable domain in full, with the rest retrieved from reference TRBV28 and TRBJ2-3, is DVKVTQSSRYLVKRTGEKVFLECVQDMDHENMFWYRQDPGLGLRLIYFSYDVKMKEKGDIPEGYSVSREKKERFSLILESASTNQTSMYLCASRNWDNSTDTQYFGPGTRLTVL.